This TCR beta chain was sequenced in a study of blood T cell repertoires in COVID-19. At the level of the study: PBMCs, B-cell-depleted T cells, or T cells provided the cDNA or gDNA that made up the material.

The assay was immunoSEQ multiplex PCR, and TCRdb's table has in-frame clones only and misses some. The repertoire includes about 100,000 clones, 85% to 95% of them detected once, and roughly 5.6% sits in the top ten. V was cut by 2 bases and J by 5 bases, with 5 bases left in between. CDR3 size: 12 residues. The germline V gene has CDR1 SGHRS and CDR2 YFSETQ. This receptor was obtained from a man aged 45-65 years with active COVID-19. Sequenced: peripheral blood. The chain joins TRBV5-1 to TRBJ2-1; no clear D gene. The CDR3 here is CASSFANNEQFF. CDR3 sequence (DNA): TGCGCCAGCAGCTTCGCTAACAATGAGCAGTTCTTC.